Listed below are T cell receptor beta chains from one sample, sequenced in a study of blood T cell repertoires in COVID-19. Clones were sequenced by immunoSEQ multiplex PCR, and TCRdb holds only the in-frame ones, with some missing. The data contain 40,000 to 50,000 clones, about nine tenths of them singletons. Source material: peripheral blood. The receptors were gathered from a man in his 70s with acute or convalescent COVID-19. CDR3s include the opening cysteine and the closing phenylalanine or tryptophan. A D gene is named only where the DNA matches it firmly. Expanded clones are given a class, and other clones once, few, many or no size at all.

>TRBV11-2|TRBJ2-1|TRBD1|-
TGTGCCAGCAGCCCCAGACAGGGCTCCTACAATGAGCAGTTCTTC
CASSPRQGSYNEQFF
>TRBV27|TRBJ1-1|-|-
TGTGCCAGCAGTTTACATTTAAGGACCGGGGGGAACACTGAAGCTTTCTTT
CASSLHLRTGGNTEAFF
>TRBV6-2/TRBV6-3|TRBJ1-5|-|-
TGTGCCAGCAGTAAGACAGGACTTAGCAATCAGCCCCAGCATTTT
CASSKTGLSNQPQHF
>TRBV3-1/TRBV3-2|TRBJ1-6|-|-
TGTGCCAGCAGTCCCGACAACCCCGGATCACCCCTCCACTTT
CASSPDNPGSPLHF
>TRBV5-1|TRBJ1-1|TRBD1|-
TGCGCCAGCAGCTTGGGACAGGGGGCTGCGAACACTGAAGCTTTCTTT
CASSLGQGAANTEAFF
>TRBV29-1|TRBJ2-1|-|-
TGCAGCGTTGAAGGGGCAGGGGTCTACAATGAGCAGTTCTTC
CSVEGAGVYNEQFF
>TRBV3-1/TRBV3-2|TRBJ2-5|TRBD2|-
TGTGCCAGCAGCCCCTCGGAGGGTAGCGGGGGGAACTTC
CASSPSEGSGGNF
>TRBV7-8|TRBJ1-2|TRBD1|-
TGTGCCAGCAGCGCAAGCTCAGGGGGCTGGAACTATGGCTACACCTTC
CASSASSGGWNYGYTF
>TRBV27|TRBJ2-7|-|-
TGTGCCAGCAGCGACAACTACGAGCAGTACTTC
CASSDNYEQYF
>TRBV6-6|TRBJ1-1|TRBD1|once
TGTGCCAGCAGAAGGGGACAGTTGAACACTGAAGCTTTCTTT
CASRRGQLNTEAFF
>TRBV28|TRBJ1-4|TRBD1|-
TGTGCCACCGCAGGGGGCGTAGATTATGAAAAACTGTTTTTT
CATAGGVDYEKLFF
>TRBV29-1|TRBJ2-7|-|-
TGCAGCGTGGAGGTAACAGACAGGCCCTACGAGCAGTACTTC
CSVEVTDRPYEQYF
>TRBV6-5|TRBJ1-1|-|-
TGTGCCAGCACAACGGGGGGGAACACTGAAGCTTTCTTT
CASTTGGNTEAFF
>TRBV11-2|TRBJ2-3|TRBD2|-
TGTGCCAGCAGCCCGTACGTGGGACTACCGGATACGCAGTATTTT
CASSPYVGLPDTQYF
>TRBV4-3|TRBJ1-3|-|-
TGCGCCAGCAGCCAATCCCCCCCGGGAGGAGCTGGAAACACCATATATTTT
CASSQSPPGGAGNTIYF
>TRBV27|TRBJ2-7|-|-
TGTGCCAGCAGTTTCAGACCTCCTTCGACAGGAACCTACGAGCAGTACTTC
CASSFRPPSTGTYEQYF
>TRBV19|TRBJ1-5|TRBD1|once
TGTGCCAGTAGTGTAGACAGGGGTAACAATCAGCCCCAGCATTTT
CASSVDRGNNQPQHF
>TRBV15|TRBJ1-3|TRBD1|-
TGTGCCACCAGCTCTAAGGGGAGGGGGACAGGGGTCGGAAACACCATATATTTT
CATSSKGRGTGVGNTIYF
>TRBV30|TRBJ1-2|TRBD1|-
TGTGCCTGGACCCGGACAGGGGGATTTTATGGCTACACCTTC
CAWTRTGGFYGYTF
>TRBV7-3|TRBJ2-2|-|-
TGTGCCAGCAGCCCCGATCTAAACTCGGCGGCCTTAACCGGGGAGCTGTTTTTT
CASSPDLNSAALTGELFF
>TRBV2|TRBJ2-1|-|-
TGTGCCAGCAGTGAGGAGCGGGTAAGGGATGAGCAGTTCTTC
CASSEERVRDEQFF
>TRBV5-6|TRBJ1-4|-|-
TGTGCCAGCAGTCCCGACCGGGAGCATGGTGAAAAACTGTTTTTT
CASSPDREHGEKLFF
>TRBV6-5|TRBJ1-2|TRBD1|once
TGTGCCAGCAGTTCCCACTTCCGGACAGGGACCTATGGCTACACCTTC
CASSSHFRTGTYGYTF
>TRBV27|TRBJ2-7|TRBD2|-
TGTGCCAGCAGTCTAACGGGACTAGCGGGGAACTACGAGCAGTACTTC
CASSLTGLAGNYEQYF
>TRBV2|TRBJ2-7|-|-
TGTGCCAGCAGGGGGGACACCTACGAGCAGTACTTC
CASRGDTYEQYF
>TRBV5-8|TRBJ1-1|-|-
TGTGCCAGCAGCCCGGACATGAACACTGAAGCTTTCTTT
CASSPDMNTEAFF
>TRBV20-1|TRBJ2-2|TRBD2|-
TGCAGTGCTAGTAACGGGGGGGGCACCGGGGAGCTGTTTTTT
CSASNGGGTGELFF
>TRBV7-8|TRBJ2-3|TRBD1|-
TGTGCCAGCAGCCCCTTGAGGGGGACAGGGGGTACAGATACGCAGTATTTT
CASSPLRGTGGTDTQYF
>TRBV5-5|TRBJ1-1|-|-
TGTGCCAGCAGCTTGGGTGGCGGCCGTTCGTCTGAAGCTTTCTTT
CASSLGGGRSSEAFF
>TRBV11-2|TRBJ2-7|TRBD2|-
TGTGCCAGCAGCCCGGGGGGGACTATCTACGAGCAGTACTTC
CASSPGGTIYEQYF
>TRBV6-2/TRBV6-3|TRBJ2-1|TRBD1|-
TGTGCCAGCAGTTACTCCCCGGGACAGGGTCCCTTTGGTATCAATGAGCAGTTCTTC
CASSYSPGQGPFGINEQFF
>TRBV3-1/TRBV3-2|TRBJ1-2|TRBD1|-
TGTGCCAGCAGCCCGCGCGGGACAGGGAGCGCGGGGTGCACCTTC
CASSPRGTGSAGCTF
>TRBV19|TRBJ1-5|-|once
TGTGCCAGTAGTATAGATCAGGTTGACAGAAAGAATCAGCCCCAGCATTTT
CASSIDQVDRKNQPQHF
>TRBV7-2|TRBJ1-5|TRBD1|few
TGTGCCAGCAGCCTCCGACAGGGGTCGAGTCAGCCCCAGCATTTT
CASSLRQGSSQPQHF
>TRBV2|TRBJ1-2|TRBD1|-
TGTGCCAGCAGTGAATCCCGACAGGGCACCTTC
CASSESRQGTF
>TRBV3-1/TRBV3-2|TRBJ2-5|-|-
TGTGCCAGCAGCCAAGATACCCTCGGACAGAGCGGCGAGACCCAGTACTTC
CASSQDTLGQSGETQYF
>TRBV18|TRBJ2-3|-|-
TGTGCCAGCTCACCACCCTCAGGGGTGTCCACAGATACGCAGTATTTT
CASSPPSGVSTDTQYF
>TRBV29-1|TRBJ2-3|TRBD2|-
TGCAGCGCCGGGACTAGCGGGGGGACGCAGTATTTT
CSAGTSGGTQYF
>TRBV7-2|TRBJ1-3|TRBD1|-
TGTGCCAGCAGCTTAGCAGGGGGCGCTGGAAACACCATATATTTT
CASSLAGGAGNTIYF
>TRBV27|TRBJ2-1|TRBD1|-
TGTGCCAGCAGTACGGACAGGGCTGTAAGTCAGTTCTTC
CASSTDRAVSQFF
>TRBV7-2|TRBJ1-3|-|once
TGTGCCAGCAGGAGGGACTCTGGAAACACCATATATTTT
CASRRDSGNTIYF
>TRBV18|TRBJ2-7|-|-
TGTGCCAGCTCACTTACATTGGCCTCGGGGGGCGGCGAGCAGTACTTC
CASSLTLASGGGEQYF
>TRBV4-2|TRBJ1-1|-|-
TGTGCCAGCAGCCAAGACAGGGGCGCGAACACTGAAGCTTTCTTT
CASSQDRGANTEAFF
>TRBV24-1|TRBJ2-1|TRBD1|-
TGTGCCACCAGTGCCCGCCGGGACAGGGCCAAGGTAGGCTCCTACAATGAGCAGTTCTTC
CATSARRDRAKVGSYNEQFF
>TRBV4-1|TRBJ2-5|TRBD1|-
TGCGCCAGCAGCCAACAGGGACAGGTCCAAGAGACCCAGTACTTC
CASSQQGQVQETQYF
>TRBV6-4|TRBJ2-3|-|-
TGTGCCAGCAGCGACGGGGCAGGGTCTGGGAATACGCAGTATTTT
CASSDGAGSGNTQYF
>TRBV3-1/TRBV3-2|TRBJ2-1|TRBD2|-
TGTGCCAGCAGCCACATAGCGGGGTCCTACAATGAGCAGTTCTTC
CASSHIAGSYNEQFF
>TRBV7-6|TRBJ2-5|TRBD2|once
TGTGCCAGCAGCTTAGAAGCGGGGGGCCGACAAGAGACCCAGTACTTC
CASSLEAGGRQETQYF
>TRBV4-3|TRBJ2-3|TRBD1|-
TGCGCCAGCAGCCCGGGACAGGGCGCGGTGGATACGCAGTATTTT
CASSPGQGAVDTQYF
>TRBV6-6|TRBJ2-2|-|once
TGTGCCAGCAAGGTAGCAGGGGCCACCGGGGAGCTGTTTTTT
CASKVAGATGELFF
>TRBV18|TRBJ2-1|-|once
TGTGCCAGCGCTACGGGGGACTCCTACAATGAGCAGTTCTTC
CASATGDSYNEQFF
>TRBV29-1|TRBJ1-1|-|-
TGCAGCGTGCTTAAGAGGAGGGAGTTGCACACTGAAGCTTTCTTT
CSVLKRRELHTEAFF
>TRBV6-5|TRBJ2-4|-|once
TGTGCCAGCATAGTCGGGACACGTGCTATTCAGTACTTC
CASIVGTRAIQYF
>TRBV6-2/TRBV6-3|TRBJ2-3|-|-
TGTGCCAGCAGTTCCTTGACTGGTTCCTTCACAGATACGCAGTATTTT
CASSSLTGSFTDTQYF
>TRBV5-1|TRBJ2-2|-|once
TGCGCCAGCATCCCGGGCGGGGGCGCCGGGGAGCTGTTTTTT
CASIPGGGAGELFF
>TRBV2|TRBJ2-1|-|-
TGTGCCAGCTCGGCTAGTAGCTGGGTTGAGCAGTTCTTC
CASSASSWVEQFF